The next 11 T cell receptor beta chains were all read from a single sample in a study of T cell repertoires in cytomegalovirus infection. These receptors' antigens are unknown. TCRdb independently ran MiXCR on the reads; one entry per CDR3 protein. The table lists 900,000 to 950,000 distinct CDR3 sequences, 30% to 40% of them singletons. Sequenced material: cultured CD8+ T cells from PBMCs, taken from culture after CMV antigen stimulation. These receptors were taken from a human donor in good health (CMV status not recorded). Some clones in this sample may be carry-over from other donors' samples.

The chain links TRBV27 to TRBJ2-2; possibly TRBD1 for D (5 bases). Germline loops: CDR1 MNHEY, CDR2 SMNVEV (reference sequence). V lost 5 bases and J lost 4, with 11 bases in between. The CDR3 loop spans 14 amino acids. The CDR3 is CASSLGPFTGELFF. The CDR3, as DNA: TGTGCCAGCAGTCTGGGGCCTTTCACCGGGGAGCTGTTTTTT.

This sequence joins TRBV2 and TRBJ2-3; TRBD1 matches 7 bases. Germline CDR1 and CDR2: SNHLY and FYNNEI. The trim removed 7 bases at V and 4 bases at J, leaving 11 bases unmatched. This CDR3 contains 15 residues. CDR3 region: CASKWRQGLPDTQYF. The CDR3 DNA reads as TGTGCCAGCAAATGGAGACAGGGTTTACCAGATACGCAGTATTTT.

This clonotype was picked up a small number of times. The V and J genes are TRBV27 and TRBJ2-7, with 9 positions matching TRBD1. Per the germline V gene, CDR1 is MNHEY and CDR2 is SMNVEV (reference sequence). The CDR3 runs 15 residues. J lost 2 bases, V lost 6 bases, and 8 bases had no gene match. CDR3 in DNA: TGTGCCAGCAGCCTGGCCGGGACAGGGACCTACGAGCAGTACGTC. It is translated as CASSLAGTGTYEQYV.

Of note for this clonotype: This clone may be a read error of a much larger clone one base away. The chain combines TRBV12-3 or TRBV12-4 with TRBJ2-2; D perhaps matches TRBD2 (7 bases). CDR3 size: 14 residues. Here the CDR3 DNA reads TGTGTCAGCAGGGGAGCGGGGATCACCGGGGAGCTGTTTTTT. Its translation is CVSRGAGITGELFF.

There are a few counts of this clonotype. The V and J genes are TRBV2 and TRBJ1-1; maybe TRBD1 (6 bases). In germline, CDR1 is SNHLY, CDR2 FYNNEI. The CDR3 has 13 amino acids. Trimming cost V 4 bases and J 5 bases, with 11 bases left between them. CDR3 protein: CASSGGAGTEAFF. CDR3 DNA sequence: TGTGCCAGCAGTGGGGGGGCTGGGACTGAAGCTTTCTTT.

In its sample, this clonotype was seen many times. V and J are TRBV7-3 and TRBJ1-6; the D gene is possibly TRBD1 (5 bases). CDR3 length equals 16 residues. Trimming took off 2 bases at V and 7 bases at J, with 15 bases between the two ends. Germline V lookup: CDR1 SGHTA, CDR2 FQGTGA. Here the CDR3 DNA reads TGTGCCAGCAGCTTAGTTGGGGCCTCTGGGAATTCACCCCTCCACTTT. It translates to CASSLVGASGNSPLHF.

The J gene is TRBJ2-3, the V gene TRBV15, with a weak D call TRBD1 (5 bases). The CDR3 sequence is 15 residues long. With 0 bases removed from V and 1 base from J, the gap between germline ends came to 8 bases. Germline CDR1 and CDR2: LNHNV and YYDKDF (reference sequence). The CDR3: CATSRERGGTDTQYF. For the CDR3, the DNA is TGTGCCACCAGCAGAGAAAGGGGCGGCACAGATACGCAGTATTTT.

CDR3 coding DNA: TGTGCCATCAGGGTAATCGGGGTTGAAATCTATGGCTACACCTTC. Protein product: CAIRVIGVEIYGYTF. The chain combines TRBV10-3 with TRBJ1-2, with unresolved D. This CDR3 is 15 amino acids long. Trimming cost V 6 bases and J 4 bases, with 18 bases left between them. Germline CDR1 is ENHRY and CDR2 is SYGVKD.

This clonotype was picked up a small number of times. The chain recombines TRBV19 with TRBJ1-2; no definite D call. Trimming removed 4 bases at V and 7 bases at J, with 7 bases between. The V gene's germline CDR1 is LNHDA and CDR2 SQIVND (reference sequence). This CDR3 is built from 11 residues. The CDR3 protein is CASSNSAGYTF. CDR3 nucleotide sequence: TGTGCCAGTAGTAACTCGGCTGGCTACACCTTC.

This clonotype turned up a few times. The V and J genes are TRBV4-1 and TRBJ1-1; 11 bases match TRBD1. This CDR3 has 15 amino acids. In germline, CDR1 is MGHRA, CDR2 YSYEKL. Germline trimming cut 4 bases from V and 4 bases from J; bases unmatched to any gene: 5. The CDR3 sequence: CASSREGTGGTEAFF. In DNA form, the CDR3 reads TGCGCCAGCAGCCGAGAAGGGACAGGGGGCACTGAAGCTTTCTTT.

The J gene is TRBJ2-7, the V gene TRBV13; D gene ambiguous. The ends were cut back, 0 bases at V and 2 bases at J, with 11 bases in the middle. Germline loops: CDR1 PRHDT, CDR2 FYEKMQ (reference sequence). This CDR3 is 15 amino acids long. The CDR3 DNA follows: TGTGCCAGCAGCTTAGGGGTTTTGGGTCCCTACGAGCAGTACTTC. This sequence encodes CASSLGVLGPYEQYF.